A few counts support the clone carrying this T cell receptor beta chain. Its antigen is undetermined. TCR beta CDR3 regions were amplified from RNA transcripts. The TCR CDR3 first-round RT-PCR relied on the HTBI primer set. TCRdb reanalysed the multiplex PCR reads using MiXCR and keeps one entry per CDR3 protein. The sample holds about 840,000 distinct CDR3 sequences; 35% to 40% are singletons and the top ten take around 10%. The data stem from a study of T cells in Graves' hyperthyroidism and ophthalmopathy. Study-wide results and caveats: Model output signaled ophthalmopathy a median approximately six months ahead of onset.

CDR3 length equals 14 residues. Between the trimmed V and J ends, which lost 6 bases and 0 bases, there was a span of 12 bases. Per the germline V gene, CDR1 is SGHRS and CDR2 is YFSETQ. Fresh peripheral blood, 10 ml, yielded the PBMCs. This rearrangement joins TRBV5-1 to TRBJ1-1; no definite D call. Sequenced input: blood. The clonotype originates from a man younger than 35 with Graves' hyperthyroidism. The CDR3 DNA reads TGCGCCAGCACCCCGCCCGGGATGAACACTGAAGCTTTCTTT. It yields the protein CASTPPGMNTEAFF.